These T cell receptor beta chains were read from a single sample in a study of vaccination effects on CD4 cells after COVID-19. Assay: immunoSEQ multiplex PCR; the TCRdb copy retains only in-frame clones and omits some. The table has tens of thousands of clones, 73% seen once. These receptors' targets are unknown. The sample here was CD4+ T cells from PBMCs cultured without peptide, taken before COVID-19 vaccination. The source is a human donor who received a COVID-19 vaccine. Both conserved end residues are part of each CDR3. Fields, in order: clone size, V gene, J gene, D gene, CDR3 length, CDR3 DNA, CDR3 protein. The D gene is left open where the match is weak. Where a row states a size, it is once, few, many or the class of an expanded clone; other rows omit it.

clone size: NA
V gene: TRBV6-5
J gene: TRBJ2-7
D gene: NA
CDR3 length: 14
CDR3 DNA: TGTGCCAGCTGTCAACGGGACAAACCGGGGGAGCAGTACTTC
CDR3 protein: CASCQRDKPGEQYF

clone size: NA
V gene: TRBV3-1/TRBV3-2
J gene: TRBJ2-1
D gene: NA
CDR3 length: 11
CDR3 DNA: TGTGCCAGCAGAGACTGGCCCCACACGTTCTTC
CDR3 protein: CASRDWPHTFF

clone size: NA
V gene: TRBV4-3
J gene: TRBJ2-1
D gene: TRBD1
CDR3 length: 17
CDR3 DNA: TGCGCCAGCAGCCAAGCCGTGACAGGGGGGTCCTACAATGAGCAGTTCTTC
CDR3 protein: CASSQAVTGGSYNEQFF

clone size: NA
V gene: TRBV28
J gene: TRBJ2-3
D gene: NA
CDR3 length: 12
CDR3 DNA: TGTGCCAGCAGTTTAGGGGGGGATACGCAGTATTTT
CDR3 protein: CASSLGGDTQYF

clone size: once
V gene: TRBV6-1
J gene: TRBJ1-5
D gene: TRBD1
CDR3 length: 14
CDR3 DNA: TGTGCCAGCAGTGAATCAGGGGGCTCTCAGCCCCAGCATTTT
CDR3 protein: CASSESGGSQPQHF

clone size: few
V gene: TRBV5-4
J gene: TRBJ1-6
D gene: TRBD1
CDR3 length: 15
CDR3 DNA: TGTGCCAGCAGCTTGGGGGACAGGGGCCTATCACCCCTCCACTTT
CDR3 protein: CASSLGDRGLSPLHF

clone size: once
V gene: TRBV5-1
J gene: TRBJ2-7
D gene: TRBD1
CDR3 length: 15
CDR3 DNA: TGCGCCAGCAGCTTGGCCCGACAGGGGCGGAACGAGCAGTACTTC
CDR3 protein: CASSLARQGRNEQYF

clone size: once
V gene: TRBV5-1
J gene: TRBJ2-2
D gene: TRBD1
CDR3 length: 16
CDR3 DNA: TGCGCCAGCGGTATCTCGACAGGGTCGAACACCGGGGAGCTGTTTTTT
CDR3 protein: CASGISTGSNTGELFF

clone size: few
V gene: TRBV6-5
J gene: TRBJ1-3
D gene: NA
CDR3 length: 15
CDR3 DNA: TGTGCCAGCTGTTCGACTGTTGACTCTGGAAACACCATATATTTT
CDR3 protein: CASCSTVDSGNTIYF

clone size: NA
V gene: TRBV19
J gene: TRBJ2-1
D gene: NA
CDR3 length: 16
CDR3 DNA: TGTGCCAGCTCGTACAAGGGGGGGATTGCCTACAATGAGCAGTTCTTC
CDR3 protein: CASSYKGGIAYNEQFF

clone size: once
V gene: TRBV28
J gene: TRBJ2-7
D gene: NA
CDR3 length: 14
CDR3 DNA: TGTGCCAGCGGGAAGGGCTACCCCCCCTACGAGCAGTACTTC
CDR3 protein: CASGKGYPPYEQYF

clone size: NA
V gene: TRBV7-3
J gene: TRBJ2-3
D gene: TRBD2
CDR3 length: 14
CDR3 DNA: TGTGCCAGCAGCCGCGGACTAGCAGGGGATACGCAGTATTTT
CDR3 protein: CASSRGLAGDTQYF

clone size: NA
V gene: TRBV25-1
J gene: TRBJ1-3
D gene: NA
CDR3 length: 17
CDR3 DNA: TGTGCCAGCAGTGAATATGGGGCGGGAGCCAACGGAAACACCATATATTTT
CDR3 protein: CASSEYGAGANGNTIYF

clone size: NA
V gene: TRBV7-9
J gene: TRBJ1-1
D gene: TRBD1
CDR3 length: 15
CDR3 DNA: TGTGCCAGCAGCTTAGCAGGACAGGGGGGGACTGAAGCTTTCTTT
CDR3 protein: CASSLAGQGGTEAFF

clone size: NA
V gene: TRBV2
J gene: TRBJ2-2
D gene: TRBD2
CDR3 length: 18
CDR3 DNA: TGTGCCAGCAGTAGGGGGTCTAGCGGGAGATGGAGCACCGGGGAGCTGTTTTTT
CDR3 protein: CASSRGSSGRWSTGELFF